Listed here are 21 T cell receptor beta chains from one sample, sequenced in a study of control samples from healthy donors and cancer patients. Repertoires were generated with immunoSEQ multiplex PCR, while TCRdb's copy carries only in-frame clones and drops some. The sample contains approximately 110,000 clones, approximately 90% of which appear only once. The sequenced material came from blood. The source of these receptors is a woman between 50 and 59 years old in good health.

This rearrangement joins TRBV6-5 to TRBJ1-1; D is possibly TRBD1 (6 bases). Germline V gene sequence: CDR1 MNHEY, CDR2 SVGAGI. V was trimmed by 1 base and J by 9 bases, leaving 15 bases between them. CDR3 size: 14 residues. This CDR3 is CASSYLTGLRKAFF. The DNA for the CDR3 is TGTGCCAGCAGTTACTTAACAGGGCTAAGGAAAGCTTTCTTT.

This chain connects TRBV12-3 or TRBV12-4 to TRBJ2-5, with unresolved D. Deletions cut 6 bases from V and 1 base from J, with 9 bases between. The length of the CDR3 is 13 residues. This CDR3 is CASSPGPQETQYF. CDR3 nucleotides: TGTGCCAGCAGCCCCGGCCCCCAAGAGACCCAGTACTTC.

The chain couples TRBV30 to TRBJ1-2; no clear D gene. V was clipped by 3 bases and J by 3 bases, with 5 bases between them. Per germline, CDR1 GTSNPN and CDR2 SVGIG (reference sequence). This CDR3 contains 11 residues. The CDR3 spells CAWSPYYGYTF. The CDR3 nucleotides read TGTGCCTGGAGCCCGTACTATGGCTACACCTTC.

This sequence joins TRBV9 and TRBJ2-3, with no clear D. This CDR3 spans 13 amino acids. Looked up from germline, CDR1 is SGDLS and CDR2 is YYNGEE. V lost 4 bases to trimming and J lost 0 bases, with 6 bases between them. In DNA form, the CDR3 reads TGTGCCAGCAGCCCCCCCAGCACAGATACGCAGTATTTT. It is translated as CASSPPSTDTQYF.

The chain links TRBV5-1 to TRBJ2-2, with TRBD1 identical over 7 bases. Germline V lookup: CDR1 SGHRS, CDR2 YFSETQ. With 2 bases clipped from V and 0 bases from J, the junction kept 19 bases outside the gene matches. There are 21 residues in the CDR3. CDR3 coding DNA: TGCGCCAGCAGCTTACCCCTGACAGGGCGTAGGATCGGAACGAACACCGGGGAGCTGTTTTTT. It specifies CASSLPLTGRRIGTNTGELFF.

This chain uses TRBV7-2 with TRBJ2-1; D is ambiguous. Germline CDR1 reads SGHTA; CDR2 reads FQGNSA. The CDR3 has 15 amino acids. V dropped 3 bases and J dropped 0 bases, with 9 bases sitting between them. CDR3 DNA sequence: TGTGCCAGCAGCTTCGGCGCGAGCTCCTACAATGAGCAGTTCTTC. It encodes CASSFGASSYNEQFF.

CDR3 coding DNA: TGTGCCAGCACTACGCGGGATACCTACAATGAGCAGTTCTTC. This codes for CASTTRDTYNEQFF. The chain couples TRBV7-8 to TRBJ2-1; D is possibly TRBD2 (6 bases). Germline CDR1 is SGHVS and CDR2 is FQNEAQ. Deletions cut 7 bases from V and 2 bases from J, with 12 bases between. This CDR3 is built from 14 residues.

The gene calls are TRBV6-2 or TRBV6-3 and TRBJ2-7, with 8 bases lining up with TRBD1. V lost 3 bases and J lost 3; bases outside the gene matches: 4. The CDR3 spans 14 residues. Germline V gene lookup returns CDR1 MNHEY and CDR2 SVGEGT. The CDR3 sequence is CASSYGTGHYEQYV. CDR3 DNA sequence: TGTGCCAGCAGTTATGGGACAGGCCACTACGAGCAGTACGTC.

The chain has TRBV7-9 and TRBJ1-1, with a weak D call TRBD1 (5 bases). The germline V gene has CDR1 SEHNR and CDR2 FQNEAQ (reference sequence). The V end was cut by 3 bases, the J end by 5 bases, with 13 bases between. The CDR3 spans 14 residues. CDR3 sequence: CASSFLQAGTEAFF. The CDR3 bases are TGTGCCAGCAGCTTCCTACAGGCGGGGACTGAAGCTTTCTTT. The variable domain in full, with the rest retrieved from reference TRBV7-9 and TRBJ1-1, is DTGVSQNPRHKITKRGQNVTFRCDPISEHNRLYWYRQTLGQGPEFLTYFQNEAQLEKSRLLSDRFSAERPKGSFSTLEIQRTEQGDSAMYLCASSFLQAGTEAFFGQGTRLTVV.

CDR3 amino acids: CASSLLGTANTGELFF. CDR3 in DNA: TGTGCCAGCAGCTTACTCGGGACAGCTAACACCGGGGAGCTGTTTTTT. The chain combines TRBV7-3 with TRBJ2-2, with 7 bases lining up with TRBD1. Germline V gene lookup returns CDR1 SGHTA and CDR2 FQGTGA. V lost 2 bases, J lost 2 bases, and 5 bases stayed unmatched. CDR3 length equals 16 residues.

This sequence joins TRBV23-1 and TRBJ1-2, with D hard to call. TRBV23-1 is sorted into the ORF group, with uncertain function. The CDR3 totals 14 residues. The ends were cut back, 0 bases at V and 3 bases at J, with 8 bases in the middle. The CDR3 coding sequence is TGCGCCAGCAGTCAATCAGTTGCAGACTATGGCTACACCTTC. Its translation: CASSQSVADYGYTF.

The chain uses TRBV4-3 and TRBJ1-1; D is possibly TRBD1 (5 bases). V lost 0 bases to trimming and J lost 4 bases, with 15 bases between them. The CDR3 spans 16 residues. Germline values: CDR1 LGHNA, CDR2 YSLEER. CDR3 sequence (DNA): TGCGCCAGCAGCCAAGATCCCGGGGGGTTGGGCACTGAAGCTTTCTTT. Its translation: CASSQDPGGLGTEAFF.

The rearrangement uses TRBV25-1 and TRBJ1-1, with D possibly being TRBD1 (6 bases). The V gene's germline CDR1 is MGHDK and CDR2 SYGVNS. This CDR3 has 15 amino acids. V shed 0 bases and J shed 3 bases, with 11 bases lying between them. The CDR3 nucleotides read TGTGCCAGCAGTGAATATGGGGGCTTGGACACTGAAGCTTTCTTT. Its protein product is CASSEYGGLDTEAFF.

The chain employs TRBV21-1 and TRBJ2-4. TRBV21-1 is noted as a pseudogene. The CDR3 length is 21 residues. CDR3 loop: CASSKGSNRDFFLLDKNIQYF. The CDR3 DNA reads TGTGCCAGCAGCAAGGGGTCGAACAGAGACTTCTTTCTTTTAGACAAAAACATTCAGTACTTC.

The rearrangement uses TRBV9 and TRBJ2-7, with 10 bases identical to TRBD2. Germline-derived CDR1 and CDR2 are SGDLS and YYNGEE. The length of the CDR3 is 14 residues. V shed 4 bases, J shed 5 bases, and the junction held 6 bases outside the gene matches. CDR3 in amino acids: CASSTSGGGDEQYF. CDR3 sequence (DNA): TGTGCCAGCAGCACGAGCGGGGGGGGTGACGAGCAGTACTTC.

The table lists this clone with many counts. The chain recombines TRBV19 with TRBJ2-4, with D possibly called TRBD1 or TRBD2 (5 bases each). The V and J ends lost 5 bases and 7 bases respectively, with 9 bases between them. Looked up from germline, CDR1 is LNHDA and CDR2 is SQIVND (reference sequence). This CDR3 has 12 residues. The CDR3 nucleotides are TGTGCCAGTAGTTCCGAGGGGAACATTCAGTACTTC. Translating it yields CASSSEGNIQYF.

This clone was picked up one time. Written as DNA, the CDR3 is TGTGCCAGCAGATATTGGGGCGGCTACACCTTC. Its translation is CASRYWGGYTF. The gene calls are TRBV11-2 and TRBJ1-2, with a weak D call TRBD1 (5 bases). The CDR3 covers 11 residues. Germline values: CDR1 SGHAT, CDR2 FQNNGV. V was trimmed by 6 bases and J by 8 bases, leaving 10 bases between them.

J is TRBJ2-1 and V is TRBV28; the match to TRBD2 covers 11 bases. The J segment lost 6 bases and the V segment lost 4 bases, leaving 5 bases of the junction unmatched. This CDR3 spans 15 amino acids. Germline assignment: CDR1 MDHEN and CDR2 SYDVKM. CDR3 loop: CASSSGLAEINEQFF. For the CDR3, the DNA is TGTGCCAGCAGTTCGGGACTAGCGGAAATCAATGAGCAGTTCTTC.

The genes are TRBV10-3 and TRBJ1-5, with no clear D. The CDR3 consists of 15 residues. The V gene's germline CDR1 is ENHRY and CDR2 SYGVKD. Trimming stripped 2 bases from V and 0 bases from J, with 8 bases between. CDR3 loop: CAISEGRYSNQPQHF. The CDR3 DNA sequence: TGTGCCATCAGTGAGGGCCGTTATAGCAATCAGCCCCAGCATTTT.

This chain links TRBV7-2 with TRBJ2-1; D is unclear. The CDR3 spans 16 residues. Germline CDR1 and CDR2: SGHTA and FQGNSA. V lost 1 base, J lost 4 bases, and 14 bases lay in between. CDR3 coding DNA: TGTGCCAGCAGCTTAGTCATCCCTGGCGGATACAATGAGCAGTTCTTC. Protein sequence: CASSLVIPGGYNEQFF.

V and J are TRBV30 and TRBJ2-3; 12 bases map to TRBD1. Germline values: CDR1 GTSNPN, CDR2 SVGIG (reference sequence). This CDR3 has 19 residues. Trimming took 5 bases from V and 0 from J; bases not matched to a gene: 15. The CDR3 loop is CAWGGGQGATFPSTDTQYF. DNA for the CDR3: TGTGCCTGGGGAGGGGGACAGGGGGCTACGTTCCCCAGCACAGATACGCAGTATTTT.